The following is a T cell receptor beta chain sequence with its context. The clone's antigen remains unknown. No base quality values were provided; no much bigger clone lies one nucleotide off. Sequences LGHDT (CDR1) and YNNKEL (CDR2) are obtained from the germline V gene (reference sequence). Reading from cysteine to phenylalanine, the CDR3 counts 20 amino acids. Kept here is only the CDR3 DNA, which spans 60 bases and is read in frame from base 1. V loses 0 bases, J loses 0 bases, and the germline ends lie 21 bases apart. In the prospective study, participants were about 18 to 95 years old, resided in approximately 25 geographic areas of the United States, and were enrolled through a virtual design. In the prospective study, participants were assigned to cohorts based on the clinical history participants reported in a screening survey and a study questionnaire. Recovered participants in ImmuneRACE Cohort 3 were defined as having two consecutive negative NP/OP PCR tests, clearance from a healthcare professional, or resolution of symptoms. In the prospective study, mobile phlebotomists collected whole blood, serum and a nasopharyngeal or oropharyngeal swab from each participant. Prospective study participants could optionally give additional blood draws and questionnaires over a roughly 2-month period. Before DNA extraction, blood samples from the prospective study were shipped at room temperature or frozen.

The immunoSEQ Assay, a bias-controlled multiplex PCR, was used to amplify TCRbeta CDR3 regions from genomic DNA. The study's own analysis went as follows. The number of nucleated cells in each sample was estimated from the amplification of reference gene primers within the assay. Sequence reads were collapsed and filtered to measure the absolute abundance of every unique TCRbeta CDR3 rearrangement. Productive Simpson clonality was computed per sample as the square root of Simpson's diversity index over productive rearrangements. Drawn from immuneACCESS, this table holds only the in-frame rearrangements with V and J called that TCRdb kept. Clones are partly lost; checked studies trace under half to an unresolved V gene and leave the rest unexplained. Clonal size and the V and J genes are those of that table, whereas D and trimming came from the DNA. This sample is represented by about 330,000 clones; approximately 87% of them were singletons. The ten largest clones represent about 5.2% of the sample.

This specimen comes from a study of blood T cell repertoires in COVID-19 (TCRdb year 2020). Notes on the research overall: Samples from collaborators originated in the United States, Italy and Spain and spanned both the acute and convalescent phases of COVID-19. The prospective study material was composed of cDNA or gDNA derived from T cells, B-cell-depleted T cells, or PBMCs. Samples came from the ongoing ImmuneRACE study (first 160 participants) plus 1,254 subjects from 6 global collaborators. The dataset comprised deeply sampled blood TCRbeta repertoires from subjects exposed to, actively infected with, or recovered from COVID-19. Sample metadata almost always included a de-identified subject ID, COVID-19 status, age in years and sex. HLA class I and class II types, where available, came from metadata supplied by the sample provider rather than from assay-based typing. The repertoires were released in a freely available public database intended as a resource for research on the immune response to SARS-CoV-2.

The paper's findings and limits, for the study overall: Clinical and demographic metadata were provided uncurated, with the amount varying by source and participant.

The sequenced sample consisted of PBMCs or T cells enriched from blood (not recorded which). This chain joins TRBV3-1 (or the pseudogene TRBV3-2) to TRBJ2-4; the D gene is perhaps TRBD2, from 6 matching bases. The TCR was taken from a woman aged 25-40 years who had recovered from COVID-19. The CDR3 region: CASSQDDPGVAGLAKNIQYF. The bases read TGTGCCAGCAGCCAAGATGACCCGGGGGTTGCAGGACTAGCCAAAAACATTCAGTACTTC.